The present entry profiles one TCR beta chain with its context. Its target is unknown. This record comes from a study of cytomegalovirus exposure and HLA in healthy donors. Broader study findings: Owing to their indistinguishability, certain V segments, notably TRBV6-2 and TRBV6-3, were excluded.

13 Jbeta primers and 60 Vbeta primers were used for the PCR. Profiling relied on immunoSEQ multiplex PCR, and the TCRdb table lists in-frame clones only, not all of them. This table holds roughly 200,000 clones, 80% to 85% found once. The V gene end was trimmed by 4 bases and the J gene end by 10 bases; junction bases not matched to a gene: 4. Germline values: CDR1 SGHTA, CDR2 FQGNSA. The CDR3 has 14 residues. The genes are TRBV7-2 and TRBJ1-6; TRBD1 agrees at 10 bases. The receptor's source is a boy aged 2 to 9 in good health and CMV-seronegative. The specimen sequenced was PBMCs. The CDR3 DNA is TGTGCCAGCAGCTACTGGACAGGGGGATCACCCCTCCACTTT. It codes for CASSYWTGGSPLHF.